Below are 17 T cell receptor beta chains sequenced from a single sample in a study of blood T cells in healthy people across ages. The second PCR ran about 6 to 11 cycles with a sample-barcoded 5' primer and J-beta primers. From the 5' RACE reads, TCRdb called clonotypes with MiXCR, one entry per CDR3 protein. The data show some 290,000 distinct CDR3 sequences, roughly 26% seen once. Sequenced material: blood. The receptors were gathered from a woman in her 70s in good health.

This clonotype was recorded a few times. The CDR3 reads CASSRTKQGVAFF. The CDR3 DNA reads as TGTGCCAGCAGCCGGACAAAACAGGGGGTCGCTTTCTTT. V is TRBV7-3 and J is TRBJ1-1; 8 nucleotides match TRBD1. CDR3 length: 13 residues. CDR1 and CDR2 from the germline V gene are SGHTA and FQGTGA. The junction had 10 bases not matched to a gene; V was cut back by 5 bases and J by 11 bases.

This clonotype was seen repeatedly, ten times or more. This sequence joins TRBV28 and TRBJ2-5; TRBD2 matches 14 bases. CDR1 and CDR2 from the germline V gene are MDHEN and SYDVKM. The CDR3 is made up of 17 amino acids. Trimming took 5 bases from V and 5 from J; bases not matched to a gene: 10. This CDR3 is CASSGRTSGRRVETQYF. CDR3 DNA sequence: TGTGCCAGCAGTGGCCGGACTAGCGGGAGGAGGGTGGAGACCCAGTACTTC.

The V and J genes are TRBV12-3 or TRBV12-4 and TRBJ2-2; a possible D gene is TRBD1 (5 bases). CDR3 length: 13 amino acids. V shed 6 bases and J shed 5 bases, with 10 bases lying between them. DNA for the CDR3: TGTGCCAGCAGAATGACAGCAACCGGGGAGCTGTTTTTT. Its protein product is CASRMTATGELFF.

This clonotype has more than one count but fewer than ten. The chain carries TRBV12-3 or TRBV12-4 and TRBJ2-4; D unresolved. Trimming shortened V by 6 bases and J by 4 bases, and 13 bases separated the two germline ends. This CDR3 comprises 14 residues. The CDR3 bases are TGTGCCAGCAGCCGCACAGAGATTAAAAACATTCAGTACTTC. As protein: CASSRTEIKNIQYF.

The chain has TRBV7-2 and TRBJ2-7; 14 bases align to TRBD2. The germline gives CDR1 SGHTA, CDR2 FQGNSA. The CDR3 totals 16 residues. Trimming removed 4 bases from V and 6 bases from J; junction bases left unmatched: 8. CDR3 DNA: TGTGCCAGCAGCTCCGGGGGACTAGCGGGAGATAGCGAGCAGTACTTC. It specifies CASSSGGLAGDSEQYF.

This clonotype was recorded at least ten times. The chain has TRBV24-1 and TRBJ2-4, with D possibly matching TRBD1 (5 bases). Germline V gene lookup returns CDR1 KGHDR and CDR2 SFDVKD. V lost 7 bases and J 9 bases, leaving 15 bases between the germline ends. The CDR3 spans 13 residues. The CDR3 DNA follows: TGTGCCACCAGCAATACAGGCGATGGCATTCAGTACTTC. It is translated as CATSNTGDGIQYF.

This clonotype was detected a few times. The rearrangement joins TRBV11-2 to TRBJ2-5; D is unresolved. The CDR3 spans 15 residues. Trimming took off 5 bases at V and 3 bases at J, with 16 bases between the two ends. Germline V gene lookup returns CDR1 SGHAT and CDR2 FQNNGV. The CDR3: CASSPRVVKEETQYF. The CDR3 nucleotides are TGTGCCAGCAGCCCCCGAGTAGTAAAAGAAGAGACCCAGTACTTC.

Here the CDR3 DNA reads TGTGCCAGCAGTTCGACTACGGGGGGAAACATTCAGTACTTC. This gives the protein CASSSTTGGNIQYF. The rearrangement joins TRBV28 to TRBJ2-4, with 7 bases that match TRBD2. This CDR3 region has 14 residues. Germline V gene data show CDR1 as MDHEN and CDR2 as SYDVKM. The trim removed 4 bases at V and 6 bases at J, leaving 6 bases unmatched.

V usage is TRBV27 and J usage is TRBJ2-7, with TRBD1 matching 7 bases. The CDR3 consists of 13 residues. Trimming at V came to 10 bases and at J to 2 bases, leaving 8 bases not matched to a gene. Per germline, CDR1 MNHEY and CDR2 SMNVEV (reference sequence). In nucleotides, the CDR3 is TGTGCCACCAGGGACAGCTTCACCTACGAGCAGTACTTC. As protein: CATRDSFTYEQYF.

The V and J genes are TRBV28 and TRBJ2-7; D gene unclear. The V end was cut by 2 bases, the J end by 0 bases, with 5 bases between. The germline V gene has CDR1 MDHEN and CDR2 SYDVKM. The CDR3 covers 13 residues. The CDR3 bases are TGTGCCAGCAGTTTAACAACCTCCTACGAGCAGTACTTC. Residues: CASSLTTSYEQYF. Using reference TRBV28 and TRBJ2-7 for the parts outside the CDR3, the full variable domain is DVKVTQSSRYLVKRTGEKVFLECVQDMDHENMFWYRQDPGLGLRLIYFSYDVKMKEKGDIPEGYSVSREKKERFSLILESASTNQTSMYLCASSLTTSYEQYFGPGTRLTVT.

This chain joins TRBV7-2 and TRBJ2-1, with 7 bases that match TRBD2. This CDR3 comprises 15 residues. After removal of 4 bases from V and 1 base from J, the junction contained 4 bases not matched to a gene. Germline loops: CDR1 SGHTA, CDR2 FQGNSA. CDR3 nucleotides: TGTGCCAGCAGCTCCCGGGGGGTATCCTACAATGAGCAGTTCTTC. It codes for CASSSRGVSYNEQFF.

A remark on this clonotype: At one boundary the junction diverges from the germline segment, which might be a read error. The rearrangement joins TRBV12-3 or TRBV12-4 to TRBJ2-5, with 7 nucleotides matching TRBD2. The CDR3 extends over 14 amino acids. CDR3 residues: CVSSRTGTTIEQYF. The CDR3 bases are TGTGTCAGCAGTCGTACCGGGACTACGATAGAGCAGTACTTC.

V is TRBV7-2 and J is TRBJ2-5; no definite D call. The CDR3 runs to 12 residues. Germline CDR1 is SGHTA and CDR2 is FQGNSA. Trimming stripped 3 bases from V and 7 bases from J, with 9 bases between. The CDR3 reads CASSFPPGTQYF. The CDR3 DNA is TGTGCCAGCAGCTTCCCCCCTGGGACCCAGTACTTC.

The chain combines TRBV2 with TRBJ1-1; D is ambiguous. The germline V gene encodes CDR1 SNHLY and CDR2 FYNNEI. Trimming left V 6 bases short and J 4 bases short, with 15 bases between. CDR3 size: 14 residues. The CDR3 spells CASSATGGSTEAFF. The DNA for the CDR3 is TGTGCCAGCAGCGCCACCGGCGGAAGCACTGAAGCTTTCTTT.

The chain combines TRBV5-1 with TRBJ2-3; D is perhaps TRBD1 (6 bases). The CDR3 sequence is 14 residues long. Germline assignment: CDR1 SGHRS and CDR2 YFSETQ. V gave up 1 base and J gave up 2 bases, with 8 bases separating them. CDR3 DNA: TGCGCCAGCAGCTTGAGGGGGACCACAGATACGCAGTATTTT. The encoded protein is CASSLRGTTDTQYF.

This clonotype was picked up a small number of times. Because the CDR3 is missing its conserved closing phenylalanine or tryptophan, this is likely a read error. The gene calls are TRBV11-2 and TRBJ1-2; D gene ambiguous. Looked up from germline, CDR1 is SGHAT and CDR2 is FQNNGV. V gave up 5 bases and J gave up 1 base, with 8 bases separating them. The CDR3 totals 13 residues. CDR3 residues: CASSPDRNYGYTL. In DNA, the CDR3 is TGTGCCAGCAGCCCGGACCGTAACTATGGCTACACCCTC.

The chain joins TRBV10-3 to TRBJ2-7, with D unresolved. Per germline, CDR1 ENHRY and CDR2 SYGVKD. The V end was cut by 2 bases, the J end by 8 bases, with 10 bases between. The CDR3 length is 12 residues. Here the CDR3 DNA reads TGTGCCATCAGTGAGGGGCGTCCCCAGCAGTACTTC. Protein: CAISEGRPQQYF.